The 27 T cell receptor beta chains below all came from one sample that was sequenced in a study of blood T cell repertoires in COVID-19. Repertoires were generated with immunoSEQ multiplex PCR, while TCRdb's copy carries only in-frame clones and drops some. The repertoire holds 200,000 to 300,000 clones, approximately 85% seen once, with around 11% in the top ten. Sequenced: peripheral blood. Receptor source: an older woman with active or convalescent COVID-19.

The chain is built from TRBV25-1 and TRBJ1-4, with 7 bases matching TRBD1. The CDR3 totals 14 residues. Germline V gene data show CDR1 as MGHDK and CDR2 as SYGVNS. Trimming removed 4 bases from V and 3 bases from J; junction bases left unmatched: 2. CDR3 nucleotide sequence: TGTGCCAGCAGTGTGGGACAGTCTAATGAAAAACTGTTTTTT. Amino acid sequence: CASSVGQSNEKLFF.

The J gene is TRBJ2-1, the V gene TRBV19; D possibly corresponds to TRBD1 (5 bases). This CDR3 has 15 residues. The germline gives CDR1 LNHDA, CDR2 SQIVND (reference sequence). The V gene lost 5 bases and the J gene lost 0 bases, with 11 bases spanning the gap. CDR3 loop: CASSDLRGSYNEQFF. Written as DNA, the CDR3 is TGTGCCAGTAGTGATCTTAGGGGCTCCTACAATGAGCAGTTCTTC.

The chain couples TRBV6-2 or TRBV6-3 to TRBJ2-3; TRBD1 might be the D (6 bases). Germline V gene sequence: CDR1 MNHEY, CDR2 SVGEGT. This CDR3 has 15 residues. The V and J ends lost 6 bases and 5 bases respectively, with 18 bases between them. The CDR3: CASSRTGQKVDTQYF. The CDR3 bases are TGTGCCAGCAGCCGGACCGGACAGAAGGTAGATACGCAGTATTTT.

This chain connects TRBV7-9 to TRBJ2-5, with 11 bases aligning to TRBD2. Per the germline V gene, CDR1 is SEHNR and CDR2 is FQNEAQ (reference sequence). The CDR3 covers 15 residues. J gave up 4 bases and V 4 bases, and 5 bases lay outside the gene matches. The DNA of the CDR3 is TGTGCCAGCAGCTGGGATAGCGGGGGGGCAGAGACCCAGTACTTC. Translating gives CASSWDSGGAETQYF. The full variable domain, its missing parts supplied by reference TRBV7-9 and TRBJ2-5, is DTGVSQNPRHKITKRGQNVTFRCDPISEHNRLYWYRQTLGQGPEFLTYFQNEAQLEKSRLLSDRFSAERPKGSFSTLEIQRTEQGDSAMYLCASSWDSGGAETQYFGPGTRLLVL.

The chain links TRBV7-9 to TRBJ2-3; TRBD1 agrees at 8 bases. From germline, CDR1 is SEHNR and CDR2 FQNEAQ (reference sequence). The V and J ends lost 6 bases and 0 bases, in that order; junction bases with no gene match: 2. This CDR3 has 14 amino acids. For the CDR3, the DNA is TGTGCCAGCAGTTGGACAGGGAGCACAGATACGCAGTATTTT. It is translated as CASSWTGSTDTQYF. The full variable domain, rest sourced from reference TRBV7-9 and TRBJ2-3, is DTGVSQNPRHKITKRGQNVTFRCDPISEHNRLYWYRQTLGQGPEFLTYFQNEAQLEKSRLLSDRFSAERPKGSFSTLEIQRTEQGDSAMYLCASSWTGSTDTQYFGPGTRLTVL.

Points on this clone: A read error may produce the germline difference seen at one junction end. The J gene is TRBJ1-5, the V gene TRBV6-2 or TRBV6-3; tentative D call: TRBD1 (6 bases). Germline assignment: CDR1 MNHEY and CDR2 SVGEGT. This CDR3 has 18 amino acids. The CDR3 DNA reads TGTGCCAGCAGTCACTCGGGGGACATATGGGCCAGCAATCAGCCCCAGCATTTT. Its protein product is CASSHSGDIWASNQPQHF.

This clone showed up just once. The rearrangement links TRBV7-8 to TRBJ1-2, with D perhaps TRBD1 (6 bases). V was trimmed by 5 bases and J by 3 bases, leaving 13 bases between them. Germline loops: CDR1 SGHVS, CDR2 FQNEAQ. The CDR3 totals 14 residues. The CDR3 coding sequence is TGTGCCAGCAGCCGAATACAGGGATACTATGGCTACACCTTC. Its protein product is CASSRIQGYYGYTF.

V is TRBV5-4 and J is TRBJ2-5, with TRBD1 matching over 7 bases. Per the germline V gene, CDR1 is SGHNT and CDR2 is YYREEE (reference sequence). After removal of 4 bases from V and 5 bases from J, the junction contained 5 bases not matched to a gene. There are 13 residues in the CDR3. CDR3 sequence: CASSQGGGETQYF. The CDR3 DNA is TGTGCCAGCAGCCAAGGGGGCGGGGAGACCCAGTACTTC.

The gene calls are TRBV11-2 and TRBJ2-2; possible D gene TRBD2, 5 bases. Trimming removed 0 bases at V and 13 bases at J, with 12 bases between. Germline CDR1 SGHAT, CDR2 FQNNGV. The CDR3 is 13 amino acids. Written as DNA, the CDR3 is TGTGCCAGCAGCTTAGATCGAAGGAGGTGGCTGTTTTTT. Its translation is CASSLDRRRWLFF.

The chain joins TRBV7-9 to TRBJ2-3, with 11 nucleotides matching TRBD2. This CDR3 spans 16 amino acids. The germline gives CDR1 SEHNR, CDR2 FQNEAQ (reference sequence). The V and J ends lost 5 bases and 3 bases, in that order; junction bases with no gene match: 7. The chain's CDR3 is CASSQGLAAFTDTQYF. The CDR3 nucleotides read TGTGCCAGCAGCCAGGGACTAGCGGCTTTTACAGATACGCAGTATTTT.

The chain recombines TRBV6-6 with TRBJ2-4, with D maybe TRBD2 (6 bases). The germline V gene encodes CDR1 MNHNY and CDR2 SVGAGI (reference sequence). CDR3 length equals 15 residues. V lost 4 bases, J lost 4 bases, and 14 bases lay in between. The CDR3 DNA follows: TGTGCCAGCAGTTTATATCCGGGACTTAAAAACATTCAGTACTTC. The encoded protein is CASSLYPGLKNIQYF.

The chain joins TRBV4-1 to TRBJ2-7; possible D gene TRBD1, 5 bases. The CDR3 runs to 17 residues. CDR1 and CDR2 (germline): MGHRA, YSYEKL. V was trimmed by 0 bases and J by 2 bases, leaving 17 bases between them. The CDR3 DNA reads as TGCGCCAGCAGCCAAGATTATCCCCCCAGGGCCACCTACGAGCAGTACTTC. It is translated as CASSQDYPPRATYEQYF.

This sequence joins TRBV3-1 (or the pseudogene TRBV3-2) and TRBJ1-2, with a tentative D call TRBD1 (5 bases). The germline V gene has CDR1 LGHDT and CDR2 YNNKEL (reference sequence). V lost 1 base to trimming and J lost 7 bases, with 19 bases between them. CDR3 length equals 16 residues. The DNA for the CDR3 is TGTGCCAGCAGCCAAGTCCCTCGGGGGACCCTTATTGGCTACACCTTC. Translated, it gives CASSQVPRGTLIGYTF.

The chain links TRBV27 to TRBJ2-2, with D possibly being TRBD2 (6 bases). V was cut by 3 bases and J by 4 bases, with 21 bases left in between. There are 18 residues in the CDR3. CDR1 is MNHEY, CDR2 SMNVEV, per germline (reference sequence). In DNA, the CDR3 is TGTGCCAGCAGTTTCCAGCCGAGGACTAAATTCCCCACCGGGGAGCTGTTTTTT. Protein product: CASSFQPRTKFPTGELFF.

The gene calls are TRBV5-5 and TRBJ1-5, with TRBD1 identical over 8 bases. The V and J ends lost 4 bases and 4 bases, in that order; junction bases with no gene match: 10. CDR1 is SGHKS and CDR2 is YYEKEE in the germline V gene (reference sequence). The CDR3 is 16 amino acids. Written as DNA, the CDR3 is TGTGCCAGCAGCAATGACAGGGGCGGAGGGAATCAGCCCCAGCATTTT. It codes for CASSNDRGGGNQPQHF.

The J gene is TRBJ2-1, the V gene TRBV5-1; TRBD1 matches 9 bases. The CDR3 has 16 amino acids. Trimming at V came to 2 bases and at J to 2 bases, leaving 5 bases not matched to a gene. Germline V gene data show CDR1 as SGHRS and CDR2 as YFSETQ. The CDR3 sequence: CASSLTRDRAYNEQFF. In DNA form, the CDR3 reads TGCGCCAGCAGCTTAACCCGGGACAGGGCCTACAATGAGCAGTTCTTC.

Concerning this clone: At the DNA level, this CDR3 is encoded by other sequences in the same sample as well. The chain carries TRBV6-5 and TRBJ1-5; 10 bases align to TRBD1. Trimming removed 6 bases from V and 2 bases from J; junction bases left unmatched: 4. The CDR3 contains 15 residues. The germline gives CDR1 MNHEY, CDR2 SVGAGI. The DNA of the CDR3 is TGTGCCAGCAGCGTGGACAGGGGGGGCAATCAGCCCCAGCATTTT. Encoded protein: CASSVDRGGNQPQHF.

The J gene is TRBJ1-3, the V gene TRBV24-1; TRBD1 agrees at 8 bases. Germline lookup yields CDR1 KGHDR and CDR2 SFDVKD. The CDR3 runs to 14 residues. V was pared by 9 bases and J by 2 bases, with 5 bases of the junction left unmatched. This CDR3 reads CATRWTGTGNTIYF. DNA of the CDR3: TGTGCCACCCGTTGGACAGGGACTGGAAACACCATATATTTT.

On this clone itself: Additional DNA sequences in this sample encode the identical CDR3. Here the CDR3 DNA reads TGTGCCAGCTCGCGAGAGACTAGCGTGTATGAGCAGTTCTTC. Residues: CASSRETSVYEQFF. The chain uses TRBV18 and TRBJ2-1; 8 positions match TRBD2. V lost 6 bases, J lost 8 bases, and 9 bases stayed unmatched. The germline V gene encodes CDR1 KGHSH and CDR2 LQKENI. The CDR3 has 14 amino acids.

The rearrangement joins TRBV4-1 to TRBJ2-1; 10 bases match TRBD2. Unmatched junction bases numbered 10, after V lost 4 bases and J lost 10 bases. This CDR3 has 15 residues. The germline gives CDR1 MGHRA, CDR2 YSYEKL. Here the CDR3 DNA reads TGCGCCAGCAGCCGACCCAGCGGGGGGGCCGGAGAGCAGTTCTTC. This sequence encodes CASSRPSGGAGEQFF.

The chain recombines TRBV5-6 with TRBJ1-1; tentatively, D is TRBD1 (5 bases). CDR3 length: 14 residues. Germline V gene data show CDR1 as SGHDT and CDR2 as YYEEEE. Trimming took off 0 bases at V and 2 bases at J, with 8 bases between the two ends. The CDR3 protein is CASSLVWTNTEAFF. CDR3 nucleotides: TGTGCCAGCAGCTTGGTCTGGACAAACACTGAAGCTTTCTTT.

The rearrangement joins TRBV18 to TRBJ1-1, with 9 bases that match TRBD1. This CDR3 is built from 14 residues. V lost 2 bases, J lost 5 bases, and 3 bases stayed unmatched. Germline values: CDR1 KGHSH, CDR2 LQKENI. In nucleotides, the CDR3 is TGTGCCAGCTCACCAACGGGACAGGGTACTGAAGCTTTCTTT. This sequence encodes CASSPTGQGTEAFF.

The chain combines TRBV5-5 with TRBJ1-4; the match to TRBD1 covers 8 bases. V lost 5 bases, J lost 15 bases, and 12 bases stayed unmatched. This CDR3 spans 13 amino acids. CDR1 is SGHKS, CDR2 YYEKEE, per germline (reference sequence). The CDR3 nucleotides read TGTGCCAGCAGTGGGGACAGGCTCCAATTGATGTTTTTT. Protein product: CASSGDRLQLMFF.

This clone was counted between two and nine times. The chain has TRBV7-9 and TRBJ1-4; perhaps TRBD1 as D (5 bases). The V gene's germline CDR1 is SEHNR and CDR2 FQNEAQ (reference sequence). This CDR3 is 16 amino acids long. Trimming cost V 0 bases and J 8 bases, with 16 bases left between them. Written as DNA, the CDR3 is TGTGCCAGCAGCTTAGCGGGGGACCCGGAGGGGGAAAAACTGTTTTTT. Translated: CASSLAGDPEGEKLFF.

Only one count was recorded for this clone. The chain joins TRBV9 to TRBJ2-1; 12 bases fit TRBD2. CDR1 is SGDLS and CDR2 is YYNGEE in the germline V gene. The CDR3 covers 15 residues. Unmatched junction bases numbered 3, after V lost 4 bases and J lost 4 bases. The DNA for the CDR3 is TGTGCCAGCAGCAAGACTAGCGGGGGATACAATGAGCAGTTCTTC. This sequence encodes CASSKTSGGYNEQFF.

The CDR3 protein is CASSVLAGGLLSYNEQFF. CDR3 in DNA: TGTGCCAGCAGCGTTTTAGCGGGGGGGCTCCTCTCCTACAATGAGCAGTTCTTC. The chain employs TRBV9 and TRBJ2-1; TRBD2 matches at 11 bases. The germline V gene encodes CDR1 SGDLS and CDR2 YYNGEE. This CDR3 has 18 amino acids. Losses at the gene ends were 2 bases for V and 0 bases for J; bases not matched to a gene: 7.

The CDR3 loop reads CASSPEVSSYNEQFF. CDR3 nucleotide sequence: TGTGCCAGCTCACCCGAGGTTAGCTCCTACAATGAGCAGTTCTTC. V and J are TRBV18 and TRBJ2-1; D unresolved. The V gene lost 3 bases and the J gene lost 0 bases, with 9 bases spanning the gap. The CDR3 runs to 15 residues. Germline V gene data show CDR1 as KGHSH and CDR2 as LQKENI.